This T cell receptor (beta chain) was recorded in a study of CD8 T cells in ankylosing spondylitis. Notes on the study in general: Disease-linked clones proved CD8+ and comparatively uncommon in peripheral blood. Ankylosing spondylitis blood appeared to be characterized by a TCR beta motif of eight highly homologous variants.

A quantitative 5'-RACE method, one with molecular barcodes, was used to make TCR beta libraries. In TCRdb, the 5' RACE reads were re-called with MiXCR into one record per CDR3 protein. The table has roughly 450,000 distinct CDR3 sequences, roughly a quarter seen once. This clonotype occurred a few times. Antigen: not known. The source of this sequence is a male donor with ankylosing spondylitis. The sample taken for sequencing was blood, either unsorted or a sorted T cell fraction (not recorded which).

The CDR3 reads CSVSVAAPNTEAFF. The CDR3 nucleotides are TGCAGCGTTTCGGTGGCAGCCCCTAACACTGAAGCTTTCTTT. The chain couples TRBV29-1 to TRBJ1-1; D unclear. This CDR3 has 14 residues. V dropped 5 bases and J dropped 2 bases, with 15 bases sitting between them. CDR1 SQVTM and CDR2 ANQGSEA come from the germline V gene. Using reference TRBV29-1 and TRBJ1-1 for the parts outside the CDR3, the full variable domain is SAVISQKPSRDICQRGTSLTIQCQVDSQVTMMFWYRQQPGQSLTLIATANQGSEATYESGFVIDKFPISRPNLTFSTLTVSNMSPEDSSIYLCSVSVAAPNTEAFFGQGTRLTVV.